The sample holds many counts of the clone carrying this TCR beta chain. Antigen: not known. Unique molecular identifiers were incorporated into the prepared TCRbeta library. MiXCR, applied by TCRdb to the PCR reads, yields one record per CDR3 protein. The sample has roughly 100,000 distinct CDR3 sequences; under 7% are singletons. The entry originates in a study of T-cell reconstitution after alpha-beta-depleted transplantation in children. Regarding the study as a whole: One year after transplant, T-cell counts and diversity came mostly from newly produced T cells. Expanded graft clones, several hundred of them, were reportedly the source of alpha-beta T cells about two months after transplant.

Germline CDR1 reads SGDLS; CDR2 reads YYNGEE. V was pared by 3 bases and J by 9 bases, with 7 bases between. The CDR3 extends over 11 amino acids. The source material was PBMCs, mostly from graft donor cells, sampled 60 days after TCRalphabeta/CD19-depleted stem cell transplant. The J gene is TRBJ2-1, the V gene TRBV9; D is possibly TRBD1 or TRBD2 (5 bases each). This sequence originates from a female patient aged 2-9 years who had a stem cell transplant for Fanconi anemia, so the T cells may come from the graft donor. DNA for the CDR3: TGTGCCAGCAGCGAGAGGGGTGAGCAGTTCTTC. It specifies CASSERGEQFF.